The rows below give T cell receptor beta chains drawn from one sample of a study of T cells in Graves' hyperthyroidism and ophthalmopathy. In TCRdb, the multiplex PCR reads were re-called with MiXCR into one record per CDR3 protein. The sample includes roughly 630,000 distinct CDR3 sequences, less than 20% of them seen just once. Sequencing used blood. Every receptor here comes from a woman under 40 with Graves' hyperthyroidism. Both conserved end residues are part of each CDR3. Fields, in order: V gene, clone size, D gene, J gene, CDR3 DNA, CDR3 protein. The D gene is left open where the match is weak. Where a row states a size, it is once, few, many or the class of an expanded clone; other rows omit it.

TRBV6-1	many	.	TRBJ1-1	TGTGCCAGCAGTGAAGGGGTGTACATTAACACTGAAGCTTTCTTT	CASSEGVYINTEAFF
TRBV30	.	TRBD1	TRBJ1-4	TGTGCCTGGTTACGGGGAACAGGGGCTGCTAATGAAAAACTGTTTTTT	CAWLRGTGAANEKLFF
TRBV2	many	.	TRBJ2-7	TGTGCCAGTGGTTCGGCTCAGGGGTCATACGAGCAGTACTTC	CASGSAQGSYEQYF
TRBV9	few	TRBD2	TRBJ2-1	TGTGCCAGCAGCGTAGCCCGGACTAGCGAGTACAATGAGCAGTTCTTC	CASSVARTSEYNEQFF
TRBV6-1	few	.	TRBJ1-5	TGTGCCAGCAGCGACAGCCACAATCAGCCCCAGCATTTT	CASSDSHNQPQHF
TRBV7-2	many	.	TRBJ2-3	TGTGCCAGCAGCTCCGCGGGGAGGGATACGCAGTATTTT	CASSSAGRDTQYF
TRBV9	few	.	TRBJ2-2	TGTGCCAGCAGCACCCGCGAGAACACCGGGGAGCTGTTTTTT	CASSTRENTGELFF
TRBV6-2/TRBV6-3	.	.	TRBJ1-6	TGTGCCAGCAGGGGGACGGACAATAATTCACCCCTCCACTTT	CASRGTDNNSPLHF
TRBV28	many	TRBD2	TRBJ2-7	TGTGCCAGCAGCGGTAGCGGGAGAATCTCCTACGAGCAGTACTTC	CASSGSGRISYEQYF
TRBV6-1	many	TRBD1	TRBJ1-6	TGTGCCAGCAGTGTTAGGACAGGGGAAAGTAATTCACCCCTCCACTTT	CASSVRTGESNSPLHF
TRBV20-1	many	TRBD1	TRBJ1-1	TGCTCTTGCGACAGGGGAGGCGGCGGGAACACTGAAGCTTTCTTT	CSCDRGGGGNTEAFF
TRBV7-6	few	.	TRBJ2-1	TGTGCCAGCAGCCCGGGACTGGGCAATGAGCAGTTCTTC	CASSPGLGNEQFF
TRBV15	.	.	TRBJ2-5	TGTGCCACCAGCAGAGATCCGGAGACCCAGTACTTC	CATSRDPETQYF
TRBV28	few	TRBD1	TRBJ1-1	TGTGCCAGCAGTTTATGGTCTATGGGACAGGGGACTATTACTGAAGCTTTCTTT	CASSLWSMGQGTITEAFF
TRBV7-2	many	.	TRBJ2-4	TGTGCCAGCAGCTATGGGGGCGCCAAAAACATTCAGTACTTC	CASSYGGAKNIQYF
TRBV30	.	.	TRBJ2-1	TGTGCCTGGAGTGCTGACCCCGGGACGCCATACAATGAGCAGTTCTTC	CAWSADPGTPYNEQFF
TRBV20-1	few	TRBD1	TRBJ2-7	TGCAGTGCTAGAGATAGGCAGGGGGCCCAATACGAGCAGTACTTC	CSARDRQGAQYEQYF
TRBV7-3	many	.	TRBJ2-1	TGTGCCAGCAGCTTATGGGGCAGGGCATCCTACAATGAGCAGTTCTTC	CASSLWGRASYNEQFF
TRBV2	few	.	TRBJ1-2	TGTGCCAGCAGTGGGGTGACAGACCAAAAAGCTTATGGCTACACCTTC	CASSGVTDQKAYGYTF
TRBV20-1	many	.	TRBJ1-1	TGCAGTGCTAGAGACTTATTCAACAGGGATTTAAACGCTGAAGCTTTCTTT	CSARDLFNRDLNAEAFF
TRBV4-2	.	.	TRBJ1-1	TGTGCCAGCAGCCAGGACACCATCCCCCTGAGCACTGAAGCTTTCTTT	CASSQDTIPLSTEAFF
TRBV4-1	few	.	TRBJ2-3	TGCGCCAGCAGCCAAGACGACCGCGTCACCGCAGATACGCAGTATTTT	CASSQDDRVTADTQYF
TRBV20-1	few	.	TRBJ2-1	TGCAGTGCTAGAGGCCCGTCGGACCTACCTACCTACAATGAGCAGTTCTTC	CSARGPSDLPTYNEQFF